This T cell receptor beta chain was documented in a study of Graves' ophthalmopathy and Graves' hyperthyroidism. RNA transcripts served as template for amplifying TCR beta CDR3 sequences. After a first-round RT-PCR with HTBI primers, a second-round multiplex PCR was run. TCRdb independently ran MiXCR on the multiplex PCR reads; one entry per CDR3 protein. The sample consists of 600,000 to 700,000 distinct CDR3 sequences, under 50% of them appearing once. Patients were diagnosed from clinical symptoms, serum thyroxine, TRAb, thyroid ultrasound and orbital computed tomography. J gave up 4 bases and V 6 bases, and 7 bases lay outside the gene matches. Germline V CDR1 and CDR2: DFQATT, SNEGSKA (reference sequence). The CDR3 is 13 residues long. As concerns this clonotype: This may come from a read error, since a much larger clone is one base off.

This chain uses TRBV20-1 with TRBJ1-2; 8 nucleotides line up with TRBD1. Input material: peripheral blood. The TCR originated in an adult man with Graves' ophthalmopathy. The CDR3 spells CSALTGEGYGYTF. CDR3 sequence (DNA): TGCAGTGCACTGACAGGGGAGGGCTATGGCTACACCTTC.